Presented here are 25 T cell receptor beta chains from one specimen sequenced in a study of CD8 T cells in ankylosing spondylitis. A single record per CDR3 protein comes from TCRdb applying MiXCR to the 5' RACE reads. The table includes 200,000 to 300,000 distinct CDR3 sequences, around 7.8% detected once. Source material: blood, either unsorted or a sorted T cell fraction (not recorded which). Receptor source: a male donor with ankylosing spondylitis or in good health (not recorded which).

CDR3 residues: CASSSYRGRETQYF. The DNA of the CDR3 is TGCGCCAGCAGCTCCTACAGGGGCCGGGAGACCCAGTACTTC. V usage is TRBV5-1 and J usage is TRBJ2-5; 7 bases agree with TRBD1. Germline CDR1 reads SGHRS; CDR2 reads YFSETQ. There are 14 residues in the CDR3. The V and J ends lost 3 bases and 5 bases, in that order; junction bases with no gene match: 7.

This clonotype was seen at least ten times. This rearrangement joins TRBV18 to TRBJ1-2; TRBD1 agrees at 7 bases. V lost 6 bases, J lost 6 bases, and 7 bases stayed unmatched. This CDR3 is built from 13 residues. The germline gives CDR1 KGHSH, CDR2 LQKENI. CDR3: CASSPDRANGYTF. The DNA of the CDR3 is TGTGCCAGCTCTCCCGACAGGGCGAATGGCTACACCTTC.

This clonotype was picked up a small number of times. CDR3 loop: CASSLGQVRSYEQYF. In DNA form, the CDR3 reads TGTGCCAGCAGCTTAGGACAGGTTCGCTCCTACGAGCAGTACTTC. The chain is built from TRBV11-2 and TRBJ2-7, with D possibly matching TRBD1 (6 bases). Trimming left V 1 base short and J 0 bases short, with 10 bases between. The germline V gene encodes CDR1 SGHAT and CDR2 FQNNGV. The CDR3 is 15 residues long. The full variable domain, in which reference TRBV11-2 and TRBJ2-7 provide the parts outside the CDR3, is EAGVAQSPRYKIIEKRQSVAFWCNPISGHATLYWYQQILGQGPKLLIQFQNNGVVDDSQLPKDRFSAERLKGVDSTLKIQPAKLEDSAVYLCASSLGQVRSYEQYFGPGTRLTVT.

The sample holds many counts of this clonotype. This chain links TRBV28 with TRBJ1-2; D is undetermined. The CDR3 covers 14 residues. Germline CDR1 MDHEN, CDR2 SYDVKM. The V end was cut by 3 bases, the J end by 8 bases, with 16 bases between. The CDR3 region is CASSLSWVGGGYTF. The CDR3 region has the DNA TGTGCCAGCAGTTTGTCTTGGGTAGGAGGAGGCTACACCTTC.

At least ten counts were recorded for this clonotype. The chain combines TRBV14 with TRBJ2-7; D might be TRBD1 (6 bases). V was cut by 5 bases and J by 4 bases, with 18 bases left in between. CDR3 length: 15 residues. Per germline, CDR1 SGHDN and CDR2 FVKESK. The DNA for the CDR3 is TGTGCCAGCAGCTACCGTACAGGGCCTGGGTACGAGCAGTACTTC. This translates into CASSYRTGPGYEQYF.

In this sample, this clonotype turned up many times. The rearrangement uses TRBV6-5 and TRBJ2-1; TRBD2 aligns across 8 bases. V lost 3 bases and J lost 7; bases outside the gene matches: 11. CDR1 is MNHEY, CDR2 SVGAGI, per germline. The CDR3 extends over 16 amino acids. For the CDR3, the DNA is TGTGCCAGCAGTTATGGCGTCGCGGGGGGCCCGAATGAGCAGTTCTTC. Translated: CASSYGVAGGPNEQFF.

This clonotype was seen at least ten times. The chain uses TRBV12-3 or TRBV12-4 and TRBJ1-2, with D perhaps matching TRBD1 (5 bases). The CDR3 loop spans 15 amino acids. Trimming removed 5 bases from V and 5 bases from J, with 18 bases in between. CDR3 region: CASSPRLSGRYGYTF. In DNA, the CDR3 is TGTGCCAGCAGTCCGAGACTCTCAGGGAGATATGGCTACACCTTC.

This clonotype appeared many times. CDR3 loop: CSALGQGASTEAFF. In DNA, the CDR3 is TGCAGTGCCCTCGGACAGGGGGCGAGCACTGAAGCTTTCTTT. V gene TRBV20-1 combines with J gene TRBJ1-1; 11 nucleotides match TRBD1. CDR1 and CDR2 (germline): DFQATT, SNEGSKA (reference sequence). The CDR3 runs to 14 residues. J lost 4 bases, V lost 6 bases, and 7 bases had no gene match.

This clonotype was seen at least ten times. The V call is TRBV20-1, the J call TRBJ2-1; 9 nucleotides line up with TRBD2. From germline, CDR1 is DFQATT and CDR2 SNEGSKA (reference sequence). Trimming at V came to 6 bases and at J to 10 bases, leaving 13 bases not matched to a gene. The CDR3 totals 14 residues. CDR3 in amino acids: CSAKAVAGENEQFF. As DNA, the CDR3 is TGCAGTGCCAAAGCCGTAGCGGGAGAAAACGAGCAGTTCTTC.

This clonotype showed up many times. The chain has TRBV7-9 and TRBJ2-3, with D tentatively TRBD2 (5 bases). Germline V CDR1 and CDR2: SEHNR, FQNEAQ (reference sequence). The germline V and J ends were trimmed by 5 bases and 0 bases, with 9 bases remaining between them. This CDR3 has 14 residues. CDR3 region: CASSVSVSTDTQYF. The DNA for the CDR3 is TGTGCCAGCAGCGTTAGCGTCAGCACAGATACGCAGTATTTT.

This clonotype came up many times. This sequence joins TRBV7-3 and TRBJ1-1; D gene uncertain. Trimming stripped 5 bases from V and 10 bases from J, with 20 bases between. The CDR3 length is 14 residues. The germline CDR1 and CDR2 sequences are SGHTA and FQGTGA. CDR3 DNA sequence: TGTGCCAGCAGCCTGACGACGAACCCCGGCGGAGCTTTCTTT. It codes for CASSLTTNPGGAFF.

This clonotype has at least ten counts. The chain recombines TRBV29-1 with TRBJ2-7; D is perhaps TRBD1 (5 bases). The CDR3 is made up of 15 amino acids. Germline loops: CDR1 SQVTM, CDR2 ANQGSEA. V lost 0 bases to trimming and J lost 2 bases, with 14 bases between them. CDR3 DNA: TGCAGCGTTGAAGATGGGCAGGGCCCAGCCTACGAGCAGTACTTC. Residues: CSVEDGQGPAYEQYF.

At least ten counts were recorded for this clonotype. The chain combines TRBV12-3 or TRBV12-4 with TRBJ2-1; TRBD2 matches at 12 bases. The V segment lost 1 base and the J segment 3 bases; nucleotides outside the gene matches: 7. The CDR3 contains 18 residues. CDR3 sequence (DNA): TGTGCCAGCAGTTTAGTCATACTAGCGGGAGGTATCTACAATGAGCAGTTCTTC. Protein product: CASSLVILAGGIYNEQFF.

This clonotype was seen at least ten times. The genes are TRBV9 and TRBJ1-6; D is perhaps TRBD1 (5 bases). Germline V gene data show CDR1 as SGDLS and CDR2 as YYNGEE. The CDR3 is 13 amino acids. Trimming took off 3 bases at V and 7 bases at J, with 8 bases between the two ends. CDR3 bases: TGTGCCAGCAGCGGAGGGGAGAATTCACCCCTCCACTTT. Translating gives CASSGGENSPLHF.

This clonotype came up many times. The CDR3 spells CASSFGTHTGGYTF. The CDR3, as DNA: TGTGCCAGCAGCTTCGGGACTCATACCGGTGGCTACACCTTC. The chain has TRBV5-5 and TRBJ1-2; D is possibly TRBD1 (5 bases). Trimming left V 2 bases short and J 7 bases short, with 15 bases between. Per the germline V gene, CDR1 is SGHKS and CDR2 is YYEKEE (reference sequence). This CDR3 has 14 amino acids.

The gene calls are TRBV12-3 or TRBV12-4 and TRBJ2-1, with 7 bases fitting TRBD2. There are 12 residues in the CDR3. With 3 bases clipped from V and 14 bases from J, the junction kept 7 bases outside the gene matches. CDR3 sequence reads: CASSLVQRDKFF. In DNA, the CDR3 is TGTGCCAGCAGTTTGGTCCAGCGGGATAAGTTCTTC.

This clonotype has ten or more counts. The rearrangement links TRBV7-8 to TRBJ1-1, with TRBD1 matching 7 bases. The V and J ends lost 1 base and 5 bases, in that order; junction bases with no gene match: 4. From germline, CDR1 is SGHVS and CDR2 FQNEAQ. The CDR3 is 14 residues long. The CDR3 DNA is TGTGCCAGCAGCTTAGTTGGGACAGCAACTGAAGCTTTCTTT. Amino acids: CASSLVGTATEAFF.

The table lists this clonotype with many counts. This rearrangement joins TRBV5-1 to TRBJ2-3, with 12 nucleotides matching TRBD1. With 1 base clipped from V and 5 bases from J, the junction kept 5 bases outside the gene matches. CDR1 is SGHRS, CDR2 YFSETQ, per germline. This CDR3 is 16 amino acids long. Here the CDR3 DNA reads TGCGCCAGCAGCTTGTCCGGGACAGGGGGCTTAGATACGCAGTATTTT. Translated: CASSLSGTGGLDTQYF.

CDR3 loop: CSVEFWGKETQYF. The DNA for the CDR3 is TGCAGCGTTGAATTCTGGGGGAAAGAGACCCAGTACTTC. The V gene is TRBV29-1, the J gene TRBJ2-5; D possibly uses TRBD1 or TRBD2 (5 bases each). Trimming stripped 2 bases from V and 3 bases from J, with 10 bases between. In germline, CDR1 is SQVTM, CDR2 ANQGSEA. There are 13 residues in the CDR3.

This clonotype has ten or more counts. The junction does not match germline at one end; this may be a read error. This chain joins TRBV5-8 and TRBJ1-1; D might be TRBD1 (5 bases). CDR1 and CDR2 from the germline V gene are SGHTS and YDEGEE. The CDR3 runs to 14 residues. CDR3 nucleotides: TGTGCCAGCAGCTTGGCCAGGGTGAAGACTGAAGCTTTCTTT. It translates to CASSLARVKTEAFF. The complete variable domain, with remaining parts taken from reference TRBV5-8 and TRBJ1-1, reads EAGVTQSPTHLIKTRGQQATLRCSPISGHTSVYWYQQALGLGLQFLLWYDEGEERNRGNFPPRFSGRQFPNYSSELNVNALELEDSALYLCASSLARVKTEAFFGQGTRLTVV.

Ten or more counts support this clonotype. This chain connects TRBV20-1 to TRBJ2-7, with D unresolved. Trimming took 6 bases from V and 0 from J, leaving 12 bases between them. The CDR3 extends over 13 amino acids. Germline loops: CDR1 DFQATT, CDR2 SNEGSKA (reference sequence). The CDR3 DNA follows: TGCAGTGCGCCCGGGCCCTTCTCCTACGAGCAGTACTTC. Its protein is CSAPGPFSYEQYF.

CDR3 bases: TGTGCCAGCTCTTCAGGACAGGGGGCCCCTTACGAGCAGTACTTC. This gives the protein CASSSGQGAPYEQYF. This chain joins TRBV18 and TRBJ2-7; 11 nucleotides agree with TRBD1. This CDR3 comprises 15 residues. With 6 bases clipped from V and 4 bases from J, the junction kept 8 bases outside the gene matches. Germline V gene data show CDR1 as KGHSH and CDR2 as LQKENI.

This clonotype came up many times. This chain links TRBV10-3 with TRBJ1-1; D is uncertain. The CDR3 loop spans 14 amino acids. V was trimmed by 0 bases and J by 1 base, leaving 6 bases between them. Germline V gives CDR1 ENHRY, CDR2 SYGVKD. The CDR3 DNA follows: TGTGCCATCAGTGAGTCCCTCCGGAACACTGAAGCTTTCTTT. This sequence encodes CAISESLRNTEAFF.

This clonotype was recorded many times. The chain links TRBV7-8 to TRBJ1-1; perhaps TRBD1 as D (5 bases). Trimming took off 5 bases at V and 3 bases at J, with 10 bases between the two ends. CDR1 and CDR2 from the germline V gene are SGHVS and FQNEAQ. CDR3 length equals 13 residues. The CDR3 sequence: CASSHRYYTEAFF. The CDR3 DNA reads TGTGCCAGCAGCCACAGGTACTACACTGAAGCTTTCTTT.

This clonotype was found many times. The chain couples TRBV29-1 to TRBJ2-4, with D tentatively TRBD2 (7 bases). This CDR3 is 14 amino acids long. V was clipped by 6 bases and J by 7 bases, with 19 bases between them. Germline V lookup: CDR1 SQVTM, CDR2 ANQGSEA. CDR3 amino acids: CSVARGTNNNIQYF. The CDR3 DNA reads as TGCAGCGTGGCGAGGGGGACTAATAATAACATTCAGTACTTC.